The rows below give T cell receptor beta chains drawn from one sample of a study of blood T cell repertoires in COVID-19. Data came from immunoSEQ multiplex PCR; TCRdb stores just in-frame clones and leaves some out. This sample carries hundreds of thousands of clones, under 90% of them seen once, and the ten largest clones take about 4.6%. The sequencing sample was made of PBMCs or T cells enriched from blood (not recorded which). The receptors stem from a man aged 30 to 39 who had recovered from COVID-19. Each CDR3 is given without its conserved first and last residue. The order of the fields is J gene, CDR3 length, V gene, CDR3 protein.

TRBJ1-6,16,TRBV4-1,ASSPPHVGGALGSPLH
TRBJ2-3,15,TRBV2,ASRVAGGPRVTDTQY
TRBJ2-7,10,TRBV27,ASGYGRREQY
TRBJ2-2,13,TRBV11-3,ASSSGQGAPGELF
TRBJ2-2,11,TRBV5-1,ASSLQETGELF
TRBJ1-4,13,TRBV11-1,ASSSGQPTNEKLF
TRBJ1-2,14,TRBV15,ATSRGTGLAGYGYT
TRBJ2-1,12,TRBV11-2,ASSLSPSGRKQF
TRBJ2-2,14,TRBV24-1,ATSDPQGANTGELF
TRBJ2-3,17,TRBV21-1,ASSKSYPLAGVGTDTQY
TRBJ2-7,12,TRBV6-4,ASSEGTGGYEQY
TRBJ1-3,12,TRBV5-1,ASRGQGSGNTIY
TRBJ2-5,14,TRBV7-9,ASSLGDRGLQETQY
TRBJ2-5,10,TRBV3-1/TRBV3-2,ASRGVRETQY
TRBJ1-4,11,TRBV6-1,ASSDRANEKLF
TRBJ2-5,14,TRBV24-1,ATSDQARTSLETQY
TRBJ1-6,12,TRBV6-5,ASMGHNYNSPLH
TRBJ1-2,12,TRBV30,AWSTGQGAVGYT
TRBJ1-2,14,TRBV7-2,ASRPQVGTGEYGYT
TRBJ2-1,12,TRBV6-5,ASRNIGQSNEQF
TRBJ1-1,13,TRBV25-1,ASSQQGSLNTEAF
TRBJ2-5,15,TRBV5-1,ASSLALVGGHQETQY
TRBJ1-4,12,TRBV7-9,ASSSGQGGEKLF
TRBJ1-3,13,TRBV15,ATSRNRGPGNTIY
TRBJ2-3,10,TRBV19,ASGPGRDTQY
TRBJ1-3,14,TRBV10-2,ASSDGRGNSGNTIY
TRBJ2-5,14,TRBV28,ASRPGNPGRRDDQY
TRBJ2-2,14,TRBV5-1,ASSFLATGATGELF
TRBJ2-7,12,TRBV7-6,ASSLVVRGYEQY
TRBJ2-7,14,TRBV10-2,ASSESWGETTYEQY
TRBJ1-4,13,TRBV7-8,ASSQQGVSNEKLF
TRBJ1-4,13,TRBV29-1,SVGRAQARGEKLF
TRBJ1-6,16,TRBV7-8,ASSSEGVQGARNSPLH
TRBJ1-2,13,TRBV5-6,ASSLEGQGLYGYT
TRBJ2-2,12,TRBV5-1,ASSLGAVDGELF
TRBJ1-6,18,TRBV23-1,ASSQLSSQALSSYNSPLH
TRBJ2-7,14,TRBV5-1,ASSLSPSGNGDEQY
TRBJ1-4,12,TRBV5-5,ASSAGGQGEKLF
TRBJ1-3,12,TRBV5-1,ASSIGDRGNTIY
TRBJ2-1,15,TRBV21-1,ASSKPPDRAGRHEQF
TRBJ1-1,12,TRBV18,ASSPLGPDTEAF
TRBJ1-2,9,TRBV19,ASRVIGGYT
TRBJ1-6,12,TRBV30,AWSVRGSGSPLH
TRBJ2-1,14,TRBV11-3,ASSLTGSAGSNEQF
TRBJ1-6,13,TRBV18,ASSPSEVPNSPLH